One sample yielded the 31 T cell receptor beta chains listed below, sequenced in a study of blood T cell repertoires in COVID-19. Profiled with immunoSEQ multiplex PCR; TCRdb holds only in-frame clones, not every one. The sample yields about 290,000 clones, 89% seen once. Sequencing was carried out using peripheral blood. The receptor set was obtained from a woman aged 25 to 45 with COVID-19, enrolled during active disease.

The rearrangement links TRBV6-5 to TRBJ1-2; D is uncertain. The CDR3 runs 14 residues. Germline V gives CDR1 MNHEY, CDR2 SVGAGI. The ends were cut back, 2 bases at V and 8 bases at J, with 15 bases in the middle. CDR3 residues: CASSYAPGLPGYTF. The CDR3 DNA follows: TGTGCCAGCAGTTACGCCCCGGGTCTCCCCGGCTACACCTTC.

V and J are TRBV4-1 and TRBJ1-2, with 9 positions matching TRBD1. The CDR3 sequence is 14 residues long. V lost 4 bases and J lost 2; bases outside the gene matches: 2. Per the germline V gene, CDR1 is MGHRA and CDR2 is YSYEKL. The CDR3 spells CASSRGQGNYGYTF. CDR3 coding DNA: TGCGCCAGCAGCCGGGGACAGGGAAACTATGGCTACACCTTC.

Regarding this clone: A junction end diverges from the germline sequence, so it may reflect a read error. The gene calls are TRBV24-1 and TRBJ2-5, with a weak D call TRBD1 (6 bases). The CDR3 has 16 amino acids. From germline, CDR1 is KGHDR and CDR2 SFDVKD. This chain's CDR3 is CATSDFRGKYQEAQYF. The CDR3, as DNA: TGTGCCACCAGTGATTTCAGGGGCAAATATCAAGAGGCCCAGTACTTC.

The genes are TRBV10-2 and TRBJ1-5, with 8 bases aligning to TRBD1. The V and J ends lost 1 base and 4 bases, in that order; junction bases with no gene match: 21. There are 21 residues in the CDR3. Germline V gene lookup returns CDR1 WSHSY and CDR2 SAAADI. The CDR3 region is CASSEFPTKSTGEWVNQPQHF. CDR3 DNA sequence: TGCGCCAGCAGTGAGTTCCCCACGAAGTCGACAGGGGAATGGGTAAATCAGCCCCAGCATTTT.

V and J are TRBV30 and TRBJ1-5; 7 bases are shared with TRBD1. Germline assignment: CDR1 GTSNPN and CDR2 SVGIG (reference sequence). The CDR3 is made up of 13 amino acids. The CDR3 DNA reads as TGTGCTGGAGCACAGGGGAACAATCAGCCCCAGCATTTT. As protein: CAGAQGNNQPQHF.

The chain uses TRBV5-1 and TRBJ1-1; no definite D call. Germline CDR1 SGHRS, CDR2 YFSETQ. The CDR3 has 14 amino acids. Trimming removed 3 bases from V and 2 bases from J, with 11 bases in between. The CDR3 is CASSSTPDNTEAFF. The CDR3, as DNA: TGCGCCAGCAGCTCCACACCAGATAACACTGAAGCTTTCTTT.

CDR3 amino acids: CASSWSGQAHNEQFF. DNA of the CDR3: TGTGCCAGCAGCTGGAGTGGACAGGCCCACAATGAGCAGTTCTTC. The rearrangement uses TRBV5-6 and TRBJ2-1, with 7 bases identical to TRBD1. V shed 3 bases and J 5 bases; nucleotides not matched to a gene: 8. The CDR3 extends over 15 amino acids. In germline, CDR1 is SGHDT, CDR2 YYEEEE.

The gene calls are TRBV24-1 and TRBJ2-3; perhaps TRBD1 as D (6 bases). The length of the CDR3 is 14 residues. CDR1 is KGHDR and CDR2 is SFDVKD in the germline V gene. Trimming left V 3 bases short and J 5 bases short, with 11 bases between. CDR3: CATSDRGYKDTQYF. The DNA for the CDR3 is TGTGCCACCAGTGATAGGGGGTATAAAGATACGCAGTATTTT.

Here the CDR3 reads CASSLDRGYGYTF. The CDR3 DNA follows: TGTGCCAGTAGCCTCGACAGGGGGTACGGCTACACCTTC. The V and J genes are TRBV19 and TRBJ1-2, with 9 bases that match TRBD1. Germline trimming cut 6 bases from V and 8 bases from J; bases unmatched to any gene: 7. The CDR3 has 13 residues. The germline CDR1 and CDR2 sequences are LNHDA and SQIVND (reference sequence).

DNA for the CDR3: TGTGCCAGCAGTGAAGAGGGGGCATATGGCTACACCTTC. Its translation is CASSEEGAYGYTF. The rearrangement links TRBV6-1 to TRBJ1-2; TRBD1 agrees at 7 bases. V gave up 1 base and J gave up 5 bases; unmatched junction bases: 1. Germline V lookup: CDR1 MNHNS, CDR2 SASEGT. The CDR3 consists of 13 residues.

The chain uses TRBV11-2 and TRBJ2-3, with 10 bases fitting TRBD2. Trimming cost V 3 bases and J 2 bases; bases outside gene matches: 5. The V gene's germline CDR1 is SGHAT and CDR2 FQNNGV. The CDR3 runs to 16 residues. CDR3 coding DNA: TGTGCCAGCAGCTTTCTAGCGGGGGATATCACAGATACGCAGTATTTT. Translation gives CASSFLAGDITDTQYF. Looking up the rest from reference TRBV11-2 and TRBJ2-3 gives the full variable domain: EAGVAQSPRYKIIEKRQSVAFWCNPISGHATLYWYQQILGQGPKLLIQFQNNGVVDDSQLPKDRFSAERLKGVDSTLKIQPAKLEDSAVYLCASSFLAGDITDTQYFGPGTRLTVL.

The rearrangement links TRBV13 to TRBJ2-4; TRBD1 matches at 8 bases. The CDR3 is made up of 15 amino acids. Unmatched junction bases numbered 6, after V lost 5 bases and J lost 3 bases. CDR1 and CDR2 (germline): PRHDT, FYEKMQ (reference sequence). CDR3 coding DNA: TGTGCCAGCAGCCACACAGGGGGGAGCAAAAACATTCAGTACTTC. Encoded protein: CASSHTGGSKNIQYF.

The chain uses TRBV6-5 and TRBJ2-7; 11 bases line up with TRBD2. CDR3 length: 16 residues. Germline loops: CDR1 MNHEY, CDR2 SVGAGI. With V trimmed by 2 bases and J by 2 bases, 5 bases remained unmatched. The CDR3 DNA is TGTGCCAGCAGTTACGCGGCTAGCGGGGGGACCTACGAGCAGTACTTC. It translates to CASSYAASGGTYEQYF.

The gene calls are TRBV5-3 and TRBJ2-5; 8 nucleotides line up with TRBD2. TRBV5-3 is given ORF status, its function remaining uncertain. The CDR3 is 13 residues long. Trimming at V came to 10 bases and at J to 5 bases, leaving 10 bases not matched to a gene. The CDR3, as DNA: TGTGCCTCCCCCGCCGGGGGGGCGGAGACCCAGTACTTC. It is translated as CASPAGGAETQYF.

V is TRBV6-5 and J is TRBJ2-7; tentatively, D is TRBD1 (5 bases). The CDR3 is 13 amino acids. Trimming took 6 bases from V and 9 from J, leaving 18 bases between them. Germline V gives CDR1 MNHEY, CDR2 SVGAGI. The DNA for the CDR3 is TGTGCCAGCAGCGCACCCCAGGGAATAGGGCAGTACTTC. It codes for CASSAPQGIGQYF.

V usage is TRBV24-1 and J usage is TRBJ2-1, with D possibly being TRBD1 (6 bases). CDR1 is KGHDR, CDR2 SFDVKD, per germline. The CDR3 spans 19 residues. V lost 3 bases to trimming and J lost 2 bases, with 22 bases between them. Written as DNA, the CDR3 is TGTGCCACCAGTGATCCTCTCGTGCATCGGGACAAGGCCTACAATGAGCAGTTCTTC. As protein: CATSDPLVHRDKAYNEQFF.

The rearrangement links TRBV4-1 to TRBJ1-5; maybe TRBD1 (5 bases). Germline CDR1 is MGHRA and CDR2 is YSYEKL. The CDR3 contains 15 residues. Trimming pared 0 bases from V and 11 bases from J, leaving 17 bases between. The CDR3 is CASSQEETRGKSQHF. As DNA, the CDR3 is TGCGCCAGCAGCCAAGAAGAAACAAGGGGTAAGTCCCAGCATTTT.

The chain uses TRBV6-1 and TRBJ1-1, with 7 bases identical to TRBD1. Germline V lookup: CDR1 MNHNS, CDR2 SASEGT. The CDR3 loop spans 15 amino acids. V gave up 2 bases and J gave up 4 bases; unmatched junction bases: 7. CDR3 nucleotides: TGTGCCAGCAGTGAACGCGAGGACAGGTCCACTGAAGCTTTCTTT. Protein sequence: CASSEREDRSTEAFF.

CDR3 sequence (DNA): TGTGCCAGCTCGGGGGGAAGTTCCTACGAGCAGTACTTC. Protein product: CASSGGSSYEQYF. The chain is built from TRBV18 and TRBJ2-7, with a weak D call TRBD2 (6 bases). The length of the CDR3 is 13 residues. Germline CDR1 and CDR2: KGHSH and LQKENI. V lost 6 bases to trimming and J lost 1 base, with 10 bases between them.

V and J are TRBV19 and TRBJ2-3, with 9 bases fitting TRBD2. The trim removed 4 bases at V and 2 bases at J, leaving 7 bases unmatched. The CDR3 runs 16 residues. CDR1 is LNHDA, CDR2 SQIVND, per germline (reference sequence). CDR3 sequence (DNA): TGTGCCAGTAGTAGAACTAGCGGGTTAAACACAGATACGCAGTATTTT. The encoded protein is CASSRTSGLNTDTQYF.

The CDR3 reads CSASPDPGVGGNTIYF. CDR3 sequence (DNA): TGCAGTGCTAGTCCCGACCCAGGTGTTGGTGGAAACACCATATATTTT. The chain is built from TRBV20-1 and TRBJ1-3; no reliable D call. Trimming removed 3 bases at V and 3 bases at J, with 18 bases between. The CDR3 runs 16 residues. Germline lookup yields CDR1 DFQATT and CDR2 SNEGSKA (reference sequence).

The chain carries TRBV9 and TRBJ1-2; D gene ambiguous. The CDR3 runs 15 residues. In germline, CDR1 is SGDLS, CDR2 YYNGEE. V was cut by 3 bases and J by 1 base, with 13 bases left in between. The CDR3: CASSAVAGGNYGYTF. The CDR3 coding sequence is TGTGCCAGCAGCGCGGTAGCGGGCGGTAACTATGGCTACACCTTC.

J is TRBJ2-2 and V is TRBV6-5, with D perhaps TRBD1 (5 bases). Germline V lookup: CDR1 MNHEY, CDR2 SVGAGI. The CDR3 runs 14 residues. V was trimmed by 9 bases and J by 6 bases, leaving 17 bases between them. The CDR3 protein is CASQRTQGSGELFF. The CDR3 region has the DNA TGTGCCAGTCAACGAACGCAGGGTTCCGGGGAGCTGTTTTTT.

The chain is built from TRBV20-1 and TRBJ1-2; no reliable D call. V lost 3 bases, J lost 3 bases, and 14 bases lay in between. CDR1 and CDR2 from the germline V gene are DFQATT and SNEGSKA (reference sequence). This CDR3 contains 14 residues. DNA of the CDR3: TGCAGTGCTAGTCGTTCCCTTAGCGACTATGGCTACACCTTC. Its protein is CSASRSLSDYGYTF.

V and J are TRBV5-5 and TRBJ1-6; 9 bases fit TRBD1. CDR1 and CDR2 (germline): SGHKS, YYEKEE (reference sequence). The CDR3 extends over 15 amino acids. The V and J ends lost 4 bases and 5 bases, in that order; junction bases with no gene match: 4. The chain's CDR3 is CASSIRDRDNSPLHF. DNA of the CDR3: TGTGCCAGCAGCATCCGGGACAGGGATAATTCACCCCTCCACTTT.

The V and J genes are TRBV6-5 and TRBJ2-5, with D hard to call. The V gene's germline CDR1 is MNHEY and CDR2 SVGAGI. This CDR3 has 13 amino acids. With 6 bases removed from V and 4 bases from J, the gap between germline ends came to 12 bases. Here the CDR3 DNA reads TGTGCCAGCAGACTGACAATGGGAGAGACCCAGTACTTC. Encoded protein: CASRLTMGETQYF.

The sample holds a few counts of this clone. This chain's CDR3 is CASSYAEYSYEQYF. CDR3 sequence (DNA): TGTGCCAGCAGTTACGCCGAGTACTCCTACGAGCAGTACTTC. The chain is built from TRBV6-5 and TRBJ2-7, with unresolved D. The CDR3 consists of 14 residues. The V end lost 2 bases, the J end lost 0 bases, and 8 bases lay between the germline ends. Germline V CDR1 and CDR2: MNHEY, SVGAGI.

The chain carries TRBV6-5 and TRBJ1-5; D might be TRBD1 (6 bases). With 6 bases removed from V and 5 bases from J, the gap between germline ends came to 14 bases. The CDR3 has 14 residues. CDR1 MNHEY and CDR2 SVGAGI come from the germline V gene. Here the CDR3 reads CASRDQNRDQPQHF. CDR3 DNA sequence: TGTGCCAGCAGGGACCAGAACAGGGATCAGCCCCAGCATTTT.

This clone appeared once. J is TRBJ2-5 and V is TRBV4-1; D gene ambiguous. V was trimmed by 1 base and J by 3 bases, leaving 9 bases between them. The germline CDR1 and CDR2 sequences are MGHRA and YSYEKL. This CDR3 is built from 14 residues. The CDR3 is CASSQGWSEETQYF. In DNA, the CDR3 is TGCGCCAGCAGCCAAGGATGGAGTGAAGAGACCCAGTACTTC.

The chain is built from TRBV6-5 and TRBJ2-1; possible D gene TRBD1, 5 bases. Trimming left V 0 bases short and J 7 bases short, with 16 bases between. This CDR3 has 16 amino acids. CDR1 and CDR2 (germline): MNHEY, SVGAGI. For the CDR3, the DNA is TGTGCCAGCAGTTACTCGGGTTCAGGGTGGCTGAATGAGCAGTTCTTC. Residues: CASSYSGSGWLNEQFF.

This chain connects TRBV3-1 (or the pseudogene TRBV3-2) to TRBJ2-1; 7 bases align to TRBD2. The germline V gene has CDR1 LGHDT and CDR2 YNNKEL (reference sequence). V dropped 0 bases and J dropped 15; count of bases not matched to a gene: 8. The CDR3 runs to 13 residues. The CDR3 reads CASSQETSSPPFF. The CDR3 region has the DNA TGTGCCAGCAGCCAAGAGACTAGCTCGCCCCCGTTCTTC.